Below, 23 T cell receptor beta chains from the same sample are listed, as sequenced in a study of blood T cell repertoires in COVID-19. Measured with immunoSEQ multiplex PCR; TCRdb has only the in-frame clones, and not every one. The top ten clones hold roughly 5.6% of a sample with about 70,000 clones, 80% to 90% of them seen once. Sequenced material: peripheral blood. The receptor source for this set is a man in his forties or fifties with active COVID-19.

This chain uses TRBV3-1 (or the pseudogene TRBV3-2) with TRBJ1-2; no definite D call. V was clipped by 1 base and J by 8 bases, with 8 bases between them. The germline CDR1 and CDR2 sequences are LGHDT and YNNKEL (reference sequence). The CDR3 is 12 amino acids. The CDR3: CASSQGQLGYTF. The CDR3, as DNA: TGTGCCAGCAGCCAAGGCCAGTTAGGCTACACCTTC.

Here the CDR3 DNA reads TGTGCCAGCAGTTACTGGGGCCCGGATGCTGGAAACACCATATATTTT. As protein: CASSYWGPDAGNTIYF. J is TRBJ1-3 and V is TRBV6-5; D might be TRBD1 (5 bases). The CDR3 loop spans 16 amino acids. Germline V gene sequence: CDR1 MNHEY, CDR2 SVGAGI. The germline V and J ends were trimmed by 1 base and 2 bases, with 12 bases remaining between them.

The chain has TRBV28 and TRBJ2-2, with 8 bases aligning to TRBD1. This CDR3 has 16 residues. Germline values: CDR1 MDHEN, CDR2 SYDVKM. With V trimmed by 3 bases and J by 9 bases, 12 bases remained unmatched. DNA of the CDR3: TGTGCCAGCAGTTTTTTCACAGGGGGTACTTTAAGGGAGCTGTTTTTT. It translates to CASSFFTGGTLRELFF.

This chain joins TRBV4-1 and TRBJ1-5; 7 bases align to TRBD1. Per the germline V gene, CDR1 is MGHRA and CDR2 is YSYEKL. This CDR3 contains 15 residues. V lost 1 base, J lost 7 bases, and 7 bases stayed unmatched. The CDR3 spells CASSQGRQGGQPQHF. CDR3 nucleotide sequence: TGCGCCAGCAGCCAAGGTCGGCAGGGGGGACAGCCCCAGCATTTT.

The chain joins TRBV7-2 to TRBJ2-2; perhaps TRBD2 as D (5 bases). This CDR3 contains 14 residues. The germline V gene has CDR1 SGHTA and CDR2 FQGNSA. V was clipped by 4 bases and J by 9 bases, with 15 bases between them. CDR3 nucleotide sequence: TGTGCCAGCAGCTCTCGGACTCCACACCGGGAGCTGTTTTTT. Its translation: CASSSRTPHRELFF.

CDR3 bases: TGTGCCAGCAGTGCCTGGACAGGGAGACTAGAGACCCAGTACTTC. It translates to CASSAWTGRLETQYF. V usage is TRBV25-1 and J usage is TRBJ2-5, with TRBD1 identical over 8 bases. The V gene's germline CDR1 is MGHDK and CDR2 SYGVNS. The CDR3 spans 15 residues. The trim removed 4 bases at V and 4 bases at J, leaving 8 bases unmatched. Drawing the rest from reference TRBV25-1 and TRBJ2-5, the complete variable domain is EADIYQTPRYLVIGTGKKITLECSQTMGHDKMYWYQQDPGMELHLIHYSYGVNSTEKGDLSSESTVSRIRTEHFPLTLESARPSHTSQYLCASSAWTGRLETQYFGPGTRLLVL.

The rearrangement joins TRBV5-4 to TRBJ2-5; 9 bases map to TRBD2. Germline CDR1 is SGHNT and CDR2 is YYREEE (reference sequence). The CDR3 extends over 15 amino acids. J was trimmed by 5 bases and V by 7 bases; bases with no gene match: 12. CDR3 nucleotides: TGTGCCAGCTCCCCTGGCGGGAGGGCCGGGGAGACCCAGTACTTC. Amino acids: CASSPGGRAGETQYF. Variable domain in full (rest from reference TRBV5-4 and TRBJ2-5): ETGVTQSPTHLIKTRGQQVTLRCSSQSGHNTVSWYQQALGQGPQFIFQYYREEENGRGNFPPRFSGLQFPNYSSELNVNALELDDSALYLCASSPGGRAGETQYFGPGTRLLVL.

The chain uses TRBV28 and TRBJ2-3; D may be TRBD2 (6 bases). Trimming removed 4 bases from V and 9 bases from J, with 11 bases in between. This CDR3 is built from 12 residues. Germline V gene data show CDR1 as MDHEN and CDR2 as SYDVKM. CDR3 bases: TGTGCCAGCAGTTCTGGAGGAGGGACGCAGTATTTT. This codes for CASSSGGGTQYF.

The chain is built from TRBV28 and TRBJ2-1; D is perhaps TRBD2 (5 bases). The CDR3 loop spans 14 amino acids. Per the germline V gene, CDR1 is MDHEN and CDR2 is SYDVKM. Trimming shortened V by 7 bases and J by 4 bases, and 14 bases separated the two germline ends. CDR3 bases: TGTGCCAGCATAGGGAGCTACGAATACAATGAGCAGTTCTTC. As protein: CASIGSYEYNEQFF.

This rearrangement joins TRBV19 to TRBJ2-7, with D perhaps TRBD2 (6 bases). Per germline, CDR1 LNHDA and CDR2 SQIVND (reference sequence). This CDR3 comprises 15 residues. V was shortened by 4 bases and J by 4 bases, with 17 bases between the two germline ends. CDR3 sequence reads: CASSSGGAGSYEQYF. CDR3 DNA sequence: TGTGCCAGTAGTAGCGGTGGGGCGGGGTCTTACGAGCAGTACTTC.

V and J are TRBV6-6 and TRBJ2-6; D is unresolved. This CDR3 spans 12 amino acids. CDR1 MNHNY and CDR2 SVGAGI come from the germline V gene (reference sequence). Trimming cost V 7 bases and J 5 bases, with 6 bases left between them. DNA for the CDR3: TGTGCCAGCACTCGCTGGGCCAACGTCCTGACTTTC. It yields the protein CASTRWANVLTF.

V gene TRBV27 combines with J gene TRBJ2-7, with 9 nucleotides matching TRBD2. Looked up from germline, CDR1 is MNHEY and CDR2 is SMNVEV (reference sequence). The J segment lost 2 bases and the V segment lost 5 bases, leaving 10 bases of the junction unmatched. The CDR3 length is 16 residues. The CDR3 loop reads CASSRLAGAEAYEQYF. Written as DNA, the CDR3 is TGTGCCAGCAGTAGATTAGCGGGAGCAGAGGCCTACGAGCAGTACTTC.

The V and J genes are TRBV9 and TRBJ2-5; 13 nucleotides line up with TRBD2. Germline V gives CDR1 SGDLS, CDR2 YYNGEE. CDR3 length equals 16 residues. The junction had 7 bases not matched to a gene; V was cut back by 3 bases and J by 5 bases. CDR3: CASSETSGRAWETQYF. In nucleotides, the CDR3 is TGTGCCAGCAGCGAAACTAGCGGGAGGGCCTGGGAGACCCAGTACTTC.

V is TRBV30 and J is TRBJ1-3; possible D gene TRBD1, 5 bases. CDR3 length: 14 amino acids. Germline CDR1 GTSNPN, CDR2 SVGIG (reference sequence). CDR3 nucleotides: TGTGCGCAGAGTCGGGGGGAGTCTGGAAACACCATATATTTT. It specifies CAQSRGESGNTIYF.

CDR3 sequence (DNA): TGTGCCAGCAGCTTAGCTAGGAGCGGTCAAGAGACCCAGTACTTC. Translated, it gives CASSLARSGQETQYF. This chain joins TRBV7-9 and TRBJ2-5; tentative D call: TRBD2 (5 bases). V was trimmed by 0 bases and J by 2 bases, leaving 10 bases between them. In germline, CDR1 is SEHNR, CDR2 FQNEAQ (reference sequence). CDR3 length: 15 amino acids.

This clone was seen once. The chain recombines TRBV5-6 with TRBJ1-1; 8 positions agree with TRBD1. Trimming at V came to 4 bases and at J to 5 bases, leaving 4 bases not matched to a gene. The CDR3 contains 13 residues. The germline gives CDR1 SGHDT, CDR2 YYEEEE. CDR3 sequence: CASSQTGVTEAFF. Written as DNA, the CDR3 is TGTGCCAGCAGCCAGACAGGGGTTACTGAAGCTTTCTTT.

CDR3 protein: CASSPLNNLETQYF. CDR3 DNA: TGTGCCAGCTCACCCCTGAACAATTTAGAGACCCAGTACTTC. The chain couples TRBV18 to TRBJ2-5; D gene ambiguous. The CDR3 consists of 14 residues. The germline V and J ends were trimmed by 3 bases and 4 bases, with 12 bases remaining between them. Germline CDR1 KGHSH, CDR2 LQKENI.

This chain links TRBV19 with TRBJ2-1; the match to TRBD2 covers 9 bases. V lost 4 bases and J lost 0; bases outside the gene matches: 4. There are 16 residues in the CDR3. The germline CDR1 and CDR2 sequences are LNHDA and SQIVND (reference sequence). The CDR3 loop reads CASSRISGSSYNEQFF. The CDR3, as DNA: TGTGCCAGTAGTAGGATTAGCGGGAGCTCCTACAATGAGCAGTTCTTC.

J is TRBJ2-7 and V is TRBV27, with 11 nucleotides matching TRBD2. Per germline, CDR1 MNHEY and CDR2 SMNVEV (reference sequence). The V segment lost 6 bases and the J segment 2 bases; nucleotides outside the gene matches: 3. The CDR3 is 14 residues long. The CDR3 loop is CASRGTSGTYEQYF. The CDR3 nucleotides read TGTGCCAGCAGGGGGACTAGCGGTACCTACGAGCAGTACTTC.

The chain carries TRBV5-6 and TRBJ2-3; D is possibly TRBD2 (5 bases). Germline CDR1 reads SGHDT; CDR2 reads YYEEEE. Trimming cost V 4 bases and J 4 bases, with 22 bases left between them. The CDR3 extends over 17 amino acids. The CDR3 DNA reads as TGTGCCAGCAGCCCTGGTGCGGGTTTATTTGGGGCAGATACGCAGTATTTT. This translates into CASSPGAGLFGADTQYF.

This clone was detected a few times. The chain links TRBV5-1 to TRBJ1-6; no clear D. Trimming left V 5 bases short and J 1 base short, with 10 bases between. The CDR3 runs to 15 residues. The germline gives CDR1 SGHRS, CDR2 YFSETQ. CDR3 nucleotide sequence: TGCGCCAGCAGAGAGGTAGTTTCCTATAATTCACCCCTCCACTTT. This sequence encodes CASREVVSYNSPLHF.

This clone was counted only a few times. DNA for the CDR3: TGTGCCAGCAGTCGAGGTTTAGGACAGGAGCTATTATACAATGAGCAGTTCTTC. Amino acid sequence: CASSRGLGQELLYNEQFF. This rearrangement joins TRBV27 to TRBJ2-1; 7 nucleotides align to TRBD1. From germline, CDR1 is MNHEY and CDR2 SMNVEV (reference sequence). V gave up 5 bases and J gave up 4 bases; unmatched junction bases: 17. The CDR3 is made up of 18 amino acids.

This rearrangement joins TRBV19 to TRBJ2-3; 10 bases align to TRBD1. This CDR3 has 14 residues. V trimming: 10 bases; J trimming: 3 bases; junction bases outside the gene matches: 7. Germline V lookup: CDR1 LNHDA, CDR2 SQIVND (reference sequence). CDR3 DNA sequence: TGTGCCACCGAAGACAGGGGGCGGACAGATACGCAGTATTTT. This gives the protein CATEDRGRTDTQYF.